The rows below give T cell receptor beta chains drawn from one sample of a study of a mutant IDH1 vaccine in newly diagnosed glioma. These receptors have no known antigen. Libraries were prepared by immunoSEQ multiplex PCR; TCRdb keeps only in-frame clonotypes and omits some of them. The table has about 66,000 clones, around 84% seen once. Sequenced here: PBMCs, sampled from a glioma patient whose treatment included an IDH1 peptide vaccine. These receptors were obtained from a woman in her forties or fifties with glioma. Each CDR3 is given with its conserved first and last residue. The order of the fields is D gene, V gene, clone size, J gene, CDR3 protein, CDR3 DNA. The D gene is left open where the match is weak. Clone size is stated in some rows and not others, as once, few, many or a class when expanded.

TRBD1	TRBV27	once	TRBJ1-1	CASSLYRGPNSGTEAFF	TGTGCCAGCAGTTTATACAGGGGGCCGAATTCGGGCACTGAAGCTTTCTTT
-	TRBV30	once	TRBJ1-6	CAWSVPGSINNSPLHF	TGTGCCTGGAGTGTACCAGGTTCGATTAATAATTCACCCCTCCACTTT
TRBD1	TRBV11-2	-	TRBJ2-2	CASSPRDRVVAGELFF	TGTGCCAGCAGCCCGAGGGACAGGGTCGTCGCCGGGGAGCTGTTTTTT
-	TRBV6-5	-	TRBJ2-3	CASSDTLDTQYF	TGTGCCAGCAGCGACACCCTAGATACGCAGTATTTT
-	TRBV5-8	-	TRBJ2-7	CASSPSLHSSSYEQYF	TGTGCCAGCAGCCCGTCTTTGCACTCTAGCTCCTACGAGCAGTACTTC
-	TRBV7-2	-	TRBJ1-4	CASSSLVEKLFF	TGTGCCAGCAGCTCTTTAGTGGAAAAACTGTTTTTT
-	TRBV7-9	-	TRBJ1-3	CASSTNTGNTIYF	TGTGCCAGCAGCACGAATACGGGAAACACCATATATTTT
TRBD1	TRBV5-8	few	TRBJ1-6	CASSLGVQGGFGSPLHF	TGTGCCAGCAGCTTGGGGGTGCAGGGGGGGTTCGGATCACCCCTCCACTTT
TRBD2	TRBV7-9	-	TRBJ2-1	CASSLGTSGTYNEQFF	TGTGCCAGCAGCTTAGGGACTAGCGGAACCTACAATGAGCAGTTCTTC
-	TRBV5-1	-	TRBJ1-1	CASSFPGVSTEAFF	TGCGCCAGCAGCTTTCCAGGGGTTAGCACTGAAGCTTTCTTT
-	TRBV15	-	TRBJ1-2	CATSRGEIYGYTF	TGTGCCACCAGCAGAGGAGAAATCTATGGCTACACCTTC
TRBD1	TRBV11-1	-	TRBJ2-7	CASSWDRAYEQYF	TGTGCCAGCAGCTGGGACAGGGCGTACGAGCAGTACTTC
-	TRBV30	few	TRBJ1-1	CAWTLRTVEAFF	TGTGCCTGGACTTTGAGGACGGTTGAAGCTTTCTTT
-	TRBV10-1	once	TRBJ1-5	CASGPLRDQPQHF	TGCGCCAGCGGGCCACTAAGGGATCAGCCCCAGCATTTT
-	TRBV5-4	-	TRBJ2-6	CASSLGLTGANVLTF	TGTGCCAGCAGCTTGGGACTCACTGGGGCCAACGTCCTGACTTTC
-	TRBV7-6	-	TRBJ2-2	CASSLLGGELFF	TGTGCCAGCAGCTTGCTGGGGGGGGAGCTGTTTTTT
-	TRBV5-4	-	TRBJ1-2	CASSSGGGWGYTF	TGTGCCAGCAGCTCGGGGGGGGGATGGGGCTACACCTTC
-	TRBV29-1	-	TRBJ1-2	CSVDDGYTF	TGCAGCGTTGATGATGGCTACACCTTC
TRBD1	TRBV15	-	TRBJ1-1	CATSRDRGIRTEAFF	TGTGCCACCAGTAGGGACAGGGGGATAAGAACTGAAGCTTTCTTT
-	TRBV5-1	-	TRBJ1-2	CASSYGTPGNYGYTF	TGCGCCAGCAGCTACGGGACTCCCGGGAACTATGGCTACACCTTC
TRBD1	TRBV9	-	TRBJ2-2	CASSPPRGQGRAGELFF	TGTGCCAGCAGCCCCCCTCGGGGACAGGGGAGGGCCGGGGAGCTGTTTTTT
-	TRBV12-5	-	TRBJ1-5	CASRQANQPQHF	TGTGCTAGTAGGCAGGCCAATCAGCCCCAGCATTTT
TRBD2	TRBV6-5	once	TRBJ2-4	CASSDGGWNIQYF	TGTGCCAGCAGTGACGGGGGGTGGAACATTCAGTACTTC
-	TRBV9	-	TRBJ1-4	CASSQALQPNEKLFF	TGTGCCAGCAGCCAGGCCCTTCAACCTAATGAAAAACTGTTTTTT
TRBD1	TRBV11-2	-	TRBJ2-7	CASSPQGGPYEQYF	TGTGCCAGCAGCCCACAAGGGGGCCCCTACGAGCAGTACTTC
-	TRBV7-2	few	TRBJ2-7	CASSLVGSGSYEQYF	TGTGCCAGCAGCTTAGTGGGGTCGGGCTCCTACGAGCAGTACTTC
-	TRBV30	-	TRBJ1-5	CAWSVLQGRPNQPQHF	TGTGCCTGGAGTGTACTCCAGGGACGACCCAATCAGCCCCAGCATTTT